A selection of T cell receptor beta chains follows, all from one sample in a study of blood T cell repertoires in COVID-19. Libraries were prepared by immunoSEQ multiplex PCR; TCRdb keeps only in-frame clonotypes and omits some of them. The sample holds about 76,000 clones, around 78% seen once. Sequenced material: peripheral blood. The receptors here all came from a human donor in a cohort sampled during active COVID-19. The CDR3 runs from the conserved cysteine through the conserved F or W. D genes are given only for firm matches. Where a row states a size, it is once, few, many or the class of an expanded clone; other rows omit it.

j_call | v_call | clone_size | cdr3_length | d_call | cdr3_nt | cdr3_aa
TRBJ1-1 | TRBV9 | - | 14 | - | TGTGCCAGCAGCGAAGGGGCACATAGCACTGAAGCTTTCTTT | CASSEGAHSTEAFF
TRBJ2-7 | TRBV29-1 | few | 15 | TRBD1 | TGCAGCGTTGGGGTCTCCGGGACAGGGGGGCCTGCCTGGGGCTTC | CSVGVSGTGGPAWGF
TRBJ2-2 | TRBV23-1 | few | 17 | TRBD1 | TGCGCCAGCAGTCAGACGACAGGGGCAGAGAACACCGGGGAGCTGTTTTTT | CASSQTTGAENTGELFF
TRBJ1-1 | TRBV27 | - | 15 | - | TGTGCCAGCAGTTTACTAGCCCTTACGAACACTGAAGCTTTCTTT | CASSLLALTNTEAFF
TRBJ1-2 | TRBV2 | few | 12 | - | TGTGCCAGCAGTGGGGGGCCCGGGCGCTACACCTTC | CASSGGPGRYTF
TRBJ2-7 | TRBV5-1 | - | 14 | TRBD1 | TGCGCCAGCAGCTCCGGACAGGGGCCCTACGAGCAGTACTTC | CASSSGQGPYEQYF
TRBJ2-5 | TRBV7-7 | few | 13 | TRBD2 | TGTGCTAGCGGCCCCCGGGGGGGAGAGACCCAGTACTTC | CASGPRGGETQYF
TRBJ1-5 | TRBV5-1 | - | 17 | TRBD1 | TGCGCCAGCAGCGCCACCGGGACAGGGAGCGGGAATCAGCCCCAGCATTTT | CASSATGTGSGNQPQHF
TRBJ1-1 | TRBV30 | - | 16 | - | TGTGCCTGGAACTTATGGGGGGTCAGACTGAACACTGAAGCTTTCTTT | CAWNLWGVRLNTEAFF
TRBJ1-2 | TRBV10-3 | - | 13 | - | TGTGCCATCAGTGAGTCAAGTAGCTATGGCTACACCTTC | CAISESSSYGYTF
TRBJ1-2 | TRBV5-1 | once | 15 | TRBD1 | TGCGCCAGCAGCTTGGGTGGACAGGGGGGAGAAGGCTACACCTTC | CASSLGGQGGEGYTF
TRBJ1-1 | TRBV19 | - | 14 | - | TGTGCCAGTAGTATAACTCCAGGAAACACTGAAGCTTTCTTT | CASSITPGNTEAFF
TRBJ2-7 | TRBV21-1 | - | 12 | - | TGTGCCAGCAGCATGTCCGGGACAGGGGTGTACTTC | CASSMSGTGVYF
TRBJ1-4 | TRBV7-2 | - | 13 | - | TGTGCCAGCAGCGCACAGTTTAATGAAAAACTGTTTTTT | CASSAQFNEKLFF
TRBJ2-1 | TRBV7-2 | - | 15 | TRBD2 | TGTGCCAGCAGCTCCCTAGCGGGAGGGGGTAATGAGCAGTTCTTC | CASSSLAGGGNEQFF
TRBJ2-7 | TRBV7-6 | - | 14 | - | TGTGCCAGCAGCGAGGATAACAGGTCGGTTCAGCAGTACTTC | CASSEDNRSVQQYF
TRBJ2-7 | TRBV20-1 | - | 14 | TRBD2 | TGCAGTGCTAGTAGAGCGGGATCCTCCTACGAGCAGTACTTC | CSASRAGSSYEQYF
TRBJ2-5 | TRBV5-1 | - | 15 | TRBD2 | TGCGCCAGCAGCTTGGTGCCGGGAGGACAAGAGACCCAGTACTTC | CASSLVPGGQETQYF
TRBJ2-7 | TRBV29-1 | - | 11 | - | TGCAGCGGATTTTTACGGGAAGAGCAGTACTTC | CSGFLREEQYF
TRBJ1-5 | TRBV19 | - | 15 | - | TGTGCCAGTAGTCGAGCCAGGGGAGGCAATCAGCCCCAGCATTTT | CASSRARGGNQPQHF
TRBJ1-6 | TRBV4-3 | - | 14 | - | TGCGCCAGCAGCCCCACAGGGAATAATTCACCCCTCCACTTT | CASSPTGNNSPLHF
TRBJ1-5 | TRBV27 | - | 15 | - | TGTGCCAGCAGTTTACGGCAGGGGAGCAATCAGCCCCAGCATTTT | CASSLRQGSNQPQHF
TRBJ2-7 | TRBV18 | - | 13 | - | TGTGCCAGCTCACCATTTGAGGGTCGCGAGCAGTACTTC | CASSPFEGREQYF
TRBJ1-2 | TRBV5-1 | once | 15 | - | TGCGCCAGCAGCTGGGGGACAATGGCTAACTATGGCTACACCTTC | CASSWGTMANYGYTF
TRBJ1-3 | TRBV11-3 | - | 15 | - | TGTGCCAGCAGCTTAGAAAGCGGGAACGGAAACACCATATATTTT | CASSLESGNGNTIYF
TRBJ2-7 | TRBV19 | - | 15 | TRBD2 | TGTGCCAGTAGTGACTGGACTAGCGGACTCTACGAGCAGTACTTC | CASSDWTSGLYEQYF
TRBJ2-7 | TRBV11-1 | - | 11 | - | TGTGCCAGCAGCTCGGCCTACGAGCAGTACTTC | CASSSAYEQYF
TRBJ1-2 | TRBV29-1 | hyperexpanded | 13 | TRBD1 | TGCAGCGTGGGGACAGGGGCCCACTATGGCTACACCTTC | CSVGTGAHYGYTF
TRBJ2-2 | TRBV14 | - | 17 | TRBD2 | TGTGCCAGCAGCCTGAATCCTTCCGGGACTAGGAGAATGGAGCTGTTTTTT | CASSLNPSGTRRMELFF
TRBJ1-5 | TRBV10-2 | few | 13 | TRBD1 | TGCGCCACCCACACAGGGGGGAATCAGCCCCAGCATTTT | CATHTGGNQPQHF
TRBJ2-7 | TRBV7-6 | - | 15 | TRBD2 | TGTGCCAGCAGCTTAGCCGGGGACTACTCCTACGAGCAGTACTTC | CASSLAGDYSYEQYF
TRBJ1-1 | TRBV4-1 | - | 17 | - | TGCGCCAGCAGCCAAGTCCTCCGGGGGTGGGGGAACACTGAAGCTTTCTTT | CASSQVLRGWGNTEAFF
TRBJ2-5 | TRBV27 | - | 15 | TRBD2 | TGTGCCAGCAGTGACCTAGCGGGAGGAAAAGAGACCCAGTACTTC | CASSDLAGGKETQYF
TRBJ2-7 | TRBV5-5 | - | 13 | - | TGTGCCAGCAGCGGCGGGCTTCACTACGAGCAGTACTTC | CASSGGLHYEQYF
TRBJ2-1 | TRBV5-5 | - | 14 | - | TGTGCCAGCAGCCACCTAGCAGAATACAATGAGCAGTTCTTC | CASSHLAEYNEQFF
TRBJ2-2 | TRBV5-1 | - | 16 | TRBD1 | TGCGCCAGCAGCTTGGAAACAGGGGAGAACACCGGGGAGCTGTTTTTT | CASSLETGENTGELFF
TRBJ1-1 | TRBV5-1 | - | 15 | TRBD1 | TGCGCCAGCAGCTTAGGACAGGGTGGGAACACTGAAGCTTTCTTT | CASSLGQGGNTEAFF
TRBJ1-6 | TRBV30 | once | 14 | - | TGTGCCTGGAGTACGAGTACGTATAATTCACCCCTCCACTTT | CAWSTSTYNSPLHF
TRBJ2-7 | TRBV7-9 | - | 12 | - | TGTGCCAGCAGCTTTAGCTGGGACAAAAAGTACTTC | CASSFSWDKKYF
TRBJ2-3 | TRBV7-8 | - | 16 | - | TGTGCCAGCAGCTTATCGTCATGGGGGGAAATAAATACGCAGTATTTT | CASSLSSWGEINTQYF
TRBJ2-2 | TRBV7-9 | - | 20 | TRBD2 | TGTGCCAGCAGCACCCGACCGAAACTAGCGGGAGACATACCAACCGGGGAGCTGTTTTTT | CASSTRPKLAGDIPTGELFF
TRBJ2-5 | TRBV27 | - | 16 | - | TGTGCCAGCAGGCCCCCAGGAGCGGGCCACCAAGAGACCCAGTACTTC | CASRPPGAGHQETQYF
TRBJ1-1 | TRBV5-1 | - | 16 | TRBD1 | TGCGCCAGCAGTTACGGACAGGCGAGGGGGAACACTGAAGCTTTCTTT | CASSYGQARGNTEAFF
TRBJ2-7 | TRBV4-1 | - | 14 | TRBD1 | TGCGCCAGCAGCCAAGGACAGGGGTACTACGAGCAGTACTTC | CASSQGQGYYEQYF
TRBJ2-7 | TRBV6-1 | - | 16 | TRBD1 | TGTGCCAGCAGTGTCACCCGGGACAGGTATCCCTACGAGCAGTACTTC | CASSVTRDRYPYEQYF
TRBJ2-7 | TRBV4-1 | - | 15 | TRBD2 | TGCGCCAGCAGCCCCGCCTGGCGGGGGGTATACGAGCAGTACTTC | CASSPAWRGVYEQYF
TRBJ1-3 | TRBV3-1/TRBV3-2 | - | 15 | - | TGTGCCAGCAGCCAAGAAACAGGGTCTGGAAACACCATATATTTT | CASSQETGSGNTIYF
TRBJ2-2 | TRBV19 | - | 13 | - | TGTGCCAGTGACGAGGGGAACACCGGGGAGCTGTTTTTT | CASDEGNTGELFF
TRBJ2-7 | TRBV3-1/TRBV3-2 | - | 15 | TRBD2 | TGTGCCAGCAGCCAAGCAGCGGGAGTAGGCTACGAGCAGTACTTC | CASSQAAGVGYEQYF
TRBJ1-1 | TRBV9 | - | 16 | - | TGTGCCAGCAGCCCCAGATCAGGGGCCGGGAACACTGAAGCTTTCTTT | CASSPRSGAGNTEAFF
TRBJ1-1 | TRBV7-9 | once | 14 | - | TGTGCCAGCAGCTTAGCGTCTAATAAAATTGAAGCTTTCTTT | CASSLASNKIEAFF
TRBJ1-6 | TRBV6-5 | - | 15 | TRBD1 | TGTGCCAGCAGAGCTGACAGACAGGGGGCTTCACCCCTCCACTTT | CASRADRQGASPLHF
TRBJ2-7 | TRBV10-1 | - | 14 | - | TGCGCCAGCAGTGAGTCAGGAGGGGACTACGAGCAGTACTTC | CASSESGGDYEQYF
TRBJ1-4 | TRBV6-5 | - | 14 | TRBD1 | TGTGCCAGCAGTTACTCGGGACAGAGGGAAAAACTGTTTTTT | CASSYSGQREKLFF
TRBJ1-2 | TRBV2 | once | 13 | TRBD1 | TGTGCCAGCAGTGAACAGGGGGACTATGGCTACACCTTC | CASSEQGDYGYTF
TRBJ1-1 | TRBV28 | - | 14 | - | TGTGCCAGCGGGCCGGGACCACGGGGGACTGAAGCTTTCTTT | CASGPGPRGTEAFF
TRBJ2-2 | TRBV5-1 | - | 16 | - | TGCGCCAGCAGCGCCTACAGGGGAGGCGACACCGGGGAGCTGTTTTTT | CASSAYRGGDTGELFF
TRBJ1-1 | TRBV4-3 | - | 19 | TRBD1 | TGCGCCAGCAGCCATGCCCCGGGACAGGGAGTAGGGATGAACACTGAAGCTTTCTTT | CASSHAPGQGVGMNTEAFF
TRBJ1-4 | TRBV29-1 | - | 16 | TRBD1 | TGCAGCGTTTTGGGACAGGGGGGAGCAACTAATGAAAAACTGTTTTTT | CSVLGQGGATNEKLFF